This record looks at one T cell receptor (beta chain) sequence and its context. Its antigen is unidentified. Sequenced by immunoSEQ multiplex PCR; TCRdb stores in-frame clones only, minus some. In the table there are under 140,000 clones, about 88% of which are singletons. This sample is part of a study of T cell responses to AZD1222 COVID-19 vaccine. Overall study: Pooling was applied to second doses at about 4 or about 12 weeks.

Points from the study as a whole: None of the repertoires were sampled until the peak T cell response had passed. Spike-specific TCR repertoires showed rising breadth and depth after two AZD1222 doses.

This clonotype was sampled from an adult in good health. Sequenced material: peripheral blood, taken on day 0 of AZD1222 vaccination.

CDR3 nucleotide sequence: TGTGCCAGCAGCCAAGATCCGGGGGCTGAGACCCAGTACTTC. It is translated as CASSQDPGAETQYF. The rearrangement joins TRBV14 to TRBJ2-5; D may match TRBD1 or TRBD2 (6 bases each). Trimming took 0 bases from V and 5 from J, leaving 10 bases between them. The CDR3 totals 14 residues. In germline, CDR1 is SGHDN, CDR2 FVKESK.